The 24 T cell receptor beta chains below were found in one sample sequenced in a study of T cell responses to AZD1222 COVID-19 vaccine. TCRdb's copy holds only in-frame clones and misses some; the assay was immunoSEQ multiplex PCR. The table has fewer than 40,000 clones, over 75% seen once. This sample comprised peripheral blood, obtained 28 days after the second dose of the MenACWY control vaccine. These TCRs come from an adult who received the MenACWY meningococcal vaccine as a control.

The rearrangement uses TRBV19 and TRBJ1-1; D not certain. The ends were cut back, 7 bases at V and 4 bases at J, with 13 bases in the middle. There are 13 residues in the CDR3. The germline V gene encodes CDR1 LNHDA and CDR2 SQIVND (reference sequence). CDR3 residues: CASTWRTFTEAFF. As DNA, the CDR3 is TGTGCCAGTACATGGCGGACCTTCACTGAAGCTTTCTTT.

The chain carries TRBV18 and TRBJ2-5, with no clear D. V gave up 3 bases and J gave up 5 bases, with 10 bases separating them. This CDR3 spans 13 amino acids. Germline loops: CDR1 KGHSH, CDR2 LQKENI. The CDR3 reads CASSPTQAETQYF. CDR3 sequence (DNA): TGTGCCAGCTCACCTACGCAGGCGGAGACCCAGTACTTC.

The V call is TRBV18, the J call TRBJ2-7; no clear D gene. Germline assignment: CDR1 KGHSH and CDR2 LQKENI. This CDR3 is built from 15 residues. V shed 6 bases and J shed 6 bases, with 21 bases lying between them. The CDR3 bases are TGTGCCAGCTCCCCTGACGTGGATCGATTGGGCGAGCAGTACTTC. This codes for CASSPDVDRLGEQYF.

The chain joins TRBV7-2 to TRBJ2-3; the D gene could be TRBD1 or TRBD2 (5 bases each). This CDR3 contains 15 residues. Germline lookup yields CDR1 SGHTA and CDR2 FQGNSA. Trimming stripped 0 bases from V and 5 bases from J, with 12 bases between. The CDR3 spells CASSLATSRGDTQYF. DNA for the CDR3: TGTGCCAGCAGCTTAGCAACCTCGAGGGGAGATACGCAGTATTTT.

This sequence joins TRBV19 and TRBJ2-4, with TRBD2 matching over 10 bases. The junction had 10 bases not matched to a gene; V was cut back by 5 bases and J by 9 bases. The CDR3 totals 15 residues. Germline-derived CDR1 and CDR2 are LNHDA and SQIVND (reference sequence). For the CDR3, the DNA is TGTGCCAGTAGTGCTTCTAGCGGGGGAAGGGGCATTCAGTACTTC. Protein: CASSASSGGRGIQYF. The variable domain in full, with the rest retrieved from reference TRBV19 and TRBJ2-4, is DGGITQSPKYLFRKEGQNVTLSCEQNLNHDAMYWYRQDPGQGLRLIYYSQIVNDFQKGDIAEGYSVSREKKESFPLTVTSAQKNPTAFYLCASSASSGGRGIQYFGAGTRLSVL.

This sequence joins TRBV28 and TRBJ2-7; D remains unclear. The CDR3 spans 12 residues. CDR1 and CDR2 from the germline V gene are MDHEN and SYDVKM. The V end was cut by 1 base, the J end by 3 bases, with 4 bases between. CDR3 in amino acids: CASSLFRYEQYF. DNA of the CDR3: TGTGCCAGCAGTTTATTTCGCTACGAGCAGTACTTC.

A word on this clone: The identical CDR3 is also encoded by other nucleotide sequences in the sample. V and J are TRBV2 and TRBJ2-3; 7 nucleotides agree with TRBD1. The V and J ends lost 8 bases and 1 base, in that order; junction bases with no gene match: 3. The CDR3 length is 13 residues. The germline CDR1 and CDR2 sequences are SNHLY and FYNNEI. CDR3 protein: CASRDRGTDTQYF. The CDR3 DNA follows: TGTGCCAGCCGGGACAGAGGCACAGATACGCAGTATTTT.

J is TRBJ2-1 and V is TRBV3-1 (or the pseudogene TRBV3-2); D not certain. The ends were cut back, 4 bases at V and 6 bases at J, with 16 bases in the middle. CDR1 and CDR2 from the germline V gene are LGHDT and YNNKEL (reference sequence). The CDR3 loop spans 15 amino acids. The CDR3 loop reads CASSRTPSRSNEQFF. In DNA form, the CDR3 reads TGTGCCAGCAGCCGAACACCCTCCCGGAGCAATGAGCAGTTCTTC.

The chain has TRBV19 and TRBJ2-6; possibly TRBD1 for D (6 bases). The length of the CDR3 is 15 residues. From germline, CDR1 is LNHDA and CDR2 SQIVND (reference sequence). Trimming took 5 bases from V and 3 from J, leaving 11 bases between them. The CDR3 loop reads CASSDNRVGANVLTF. For the CDR3, the DNA is TGTGCCAGTAGTGATAACAGGGTTGGGGCCAACGTCCTGACTTTC. Together with reference TRBV19 and TRBJ2-6, the CDR3 gives the full variable domain: DGGITQSPKYLFRKEGQNVTLSCEQNLNHDAMYWYRQDPGQGLRLIYYSQIVNDFQKGDIAEGYSVSREKKESFPLTVTSAQKNPTAFYLCASSDNRVGANVLTFGAGSRLTVL.

This chain uses TRBV30 with TRBJ2-7, with D unclear. The germline V gene encodes CDR1 GTSNPN and CDR2 SVGIG (reference sequence). V gave up 2 bases and J gave up 5 bases, with 10 bases separating them. CDR3 length equals 12 residues. The CDR3 spells CAWSTRRNEQYF. The CDR3 DNA is TGTGCCTGGAGTACGCGGCGAAACGAGCAGTACTTC.

This chain connects TRBV2 to TRBJ2-7; 8 nucleotides agree with TRBD1. CDR3 length: 19 residues. Germline V gene lookup returns CDR1 SNHLY and CDR2 FYNNEI. The V segment lost 9 bases and the J segment 0 bases; nucleotides outside the gene matches: 22. This CDR3 reads CARSPRPGQAGWGSYEQYF. The CDR3, as DNA: TGTGCCAGAAGCCCTAGGCCGGGACAGGCCGGGTGGGGCTCCTACGAGCAGTACTTC. The entire variable domain, with the rest obtained from reference TRBV2 and TRBJ2-7, is as follows: EPEVTQTPSHQVTQMGQEVILRCVPISNHLYFYWYRQILGQKVEFLVSFYNNEISEKSEIFDDQFSVERPDGSNFTLKIRSTKLEDSAMYFCARSPRPGQAGWGSYEQYFGPGTRLTVT.

This clone was detected a few times. The chain recombines TRBV28 with TRBJ1-2, with 8 bases aligning to TRBD1. The germline V gene has CDR1 MDHEN and CDR2 SYDVKM. V gave up 2 bases and J gave up 6 bases; unmatched junction bases: 11. The CDR3 spans 16 residues. The CDR3 sequence is CASSLGSGDRKDGYTF. The CDR3 nucleotides are TGTGCCAGCAGTTTAGGGTCAGGGGACAGGAAAGATGGCTACACCTTC.

The gene calls are TRBV30 and TRBJ2-1, with 14 bases identical to TRBD2. The junction had 9 bases not matched to a gene; V was cut back by 5 bases and J by 6 bases. This CDR3 contains 16 residues. The germline CDR1 and CDR2 sequences are GTSNPN and SVGIG (reference sequence). The CDR3 DNA reads as TGTGCCTGGCTCCTCGGGACTAGCGGGAGAGGCAATGAGCAGTTCTTC. Amino acids: CAWLLGTSGRGNEQFF.

V and J are TRBV7-9 and TRBJ1-5; D not certain. This CDR3 has 14 amino acids. Per the germline V gene, CDR1 is SEHNR and CDR2 is FQNEAQ (reference sequence). The V gene lost 1 base and the J gene lost 9 bases, with 13 bases spanning the gap. Here the CDR3 reads CASSLGAAAGPQHF. The CDR3 DNA follows: TGTGCCAGCAGCTTAGGCGCAGCCGCGGGGCCCCAGCATTTT.

The CDR3 region has the DNA TGTGCCAGTAGGAGGCAGGGTAATCAGCCCCAGCATTTT. Encoded protein: CASRRQGNQPQHF. The chain uses TRBV19 and TRBJ1-5; a possible D gene is TRBD1 (5 bases). The germline V gene has CDR1 LNHDA and CDR2 SQIVND (reference sequence). Trimming took off 6 bases at V and 4 bases at J, with 10 bases between the two ends. The CDR3 length is 13 residues.

This rearrangement joins TRBV7-9 to TRBJ2-2; 10 bases are shared with TRBD1. This CDR3 has 15 residues. CDR1 SEHNR and CDR2 FQNEAQ come from the germline V gene (reference sequence). The V segment lost 6 bases and the J segment 7 bases; nucleotides outside the gene matches: 8. The CDR3: CASRPGQGGIGELFF. CDR3 DNA: TGTGCCAGCAGGCCCGGACAGGGGGGGATCGGGGAGCTGTTTTTT.

The rearrangement uses TRBV5-4 and TRBJ2-1; D assignment may be TRBD1 or TRBD2 (5 bases each). The V end was cut by 1 base, the J end by 9 bases, with 14 bases between. CDR1 SGHNT and CDR2 YYREEE come from the germline V gene (reference sequence). This CDR3 is 14 amino acids long. This CDR3 reads CASSLQGVGGEQFF. For the CDR3, the DNA is TGTGCCAGCAGCTTGCAGGGAGTGGGTGGTGAGCAGTTCTTC.

V and J are TRBV9 and TRBJ2-3, with 9 positions matching TRBD2. After removal of 3 bases from V and 6 bases from J, the junction contained 5 bases not matched to a gene. In germline, CDR1 is SGDLS, CDR2 YYNGEE. CDR3 length: 14 amino acids. The CDR3: CASSAEAGGDTQYF. The CDR3 nucleotides read TGTGCCAGCAGCGCGGAGGCGGGGGGGGATACGCAGTATTTT.

This clone appeared a few times. The CDR3 sequence is CASSLGMSGGSSSYEQYF. The CDR3 nucleotides read TGTGCCAGCAGCTTAGGGATGTCCGGGGGCTCTAGCTCCTACGAGCAGTACTTC. The chain combines TRBV7-9 with TRBJ2-7; D is possibly TRBD1 or TRBD2 (6 bases each). Germline V gene data show CDR1 as SEHNR and CDR2 as FQNEAQ (reference sequence). This CDR3 is built from 18 residues. V gave up 1 base and J gave up 0 bases, with 19 bases separating them.

The genes are TRBV27 and TRBJ1-1; no reliable D call. The V gene's germline CDR1 is MNHEY and CDR2 SMNVEV (reference sequence). V lost 7 bases to trimming and J lost 5 bases, with 8 bases between them. The CDR3 runs to 11 residues. The CDR3 reads CASILGTEAFF. The CDR3 bases are TGTGCCAGCATTCTGGGGACTGAAGCTTTCTTT.

The chain has TRBV6-5 and TRBJ1-1, with a tentative D call TRBD1 (5 bases). The length of the CDR3 is 16 residues. V shed 6 bases and J shed 1 base, with 18 bases lying between them. Looked up from germline, CDR1 is MNHEY and CDR2 is SVGAGI. CDR3 protein: CASSYGRGARNTEAFF. In DNA form, the CDR3 reads TGTGCCAGCAGCTACGGGAGGGGAGCTCGGAACACTGAAGCTTTCTTT.

This clone was counted between two and nine times. J is TRBJ1-1 and V is TRBV5-1; weak D call: TRBD1 (5 bases). Trimming removed 4 bases at V and 9 bases at J, with 13 bases between. The CDR3 totals 12 residues. The germline gives CDR1 SGHRS, CDR2 YFSETQ. The CDR3 region is CASSLVDSKAFF. CDR3 coding DNA: TGCGCCAGCAGCCTAGTTGACAGTAAAGCTTTCTTT.

The chain uses TRBV10-3 and TRBJ1-2, with D unresolved. This CDR3 is 12 amino acids long. Trimming cost V 5 bases and J 10 bases, with 14 bases left between them. The germline gives CDR1 ENHRY, CDR2 SYGVKD. This CDR3 is CAISPEDRAYTF. CDR3 coding DNA: TGTGCCATCAGTCCCGAGGACCGTGCCTACACCTTC.

V usage is TRBV28 and J usage is TRBJ1-2, with 7 positions matching TRBD1. V lost 3 bases and J lost 4; bases outside the gene matches: 5. Germline V lookup: CDR1 MDHEN, CDR2 SYDVKM. CDR3 size: 14 residues. CDR3 coding DNA: TGTGCCAGCAGTTTCTCCGGGACAGCCTATGGCTACACCTTC. The encoded protein is CASSFSGTAYGYTF.